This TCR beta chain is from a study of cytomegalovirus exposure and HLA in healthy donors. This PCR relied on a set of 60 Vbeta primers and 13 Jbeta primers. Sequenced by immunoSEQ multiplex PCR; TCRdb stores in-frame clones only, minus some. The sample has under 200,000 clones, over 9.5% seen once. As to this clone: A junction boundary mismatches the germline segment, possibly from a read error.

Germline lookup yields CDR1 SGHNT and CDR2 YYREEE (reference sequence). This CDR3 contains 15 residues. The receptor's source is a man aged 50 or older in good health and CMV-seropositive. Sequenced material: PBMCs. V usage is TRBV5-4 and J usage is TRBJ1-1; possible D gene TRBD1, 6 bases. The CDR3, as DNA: TGCGCCAGCAGCCCGAGTTATGGGGGCGCGACTGAAGCTTTCTTT. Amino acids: CASSPSYGGATEAFF.